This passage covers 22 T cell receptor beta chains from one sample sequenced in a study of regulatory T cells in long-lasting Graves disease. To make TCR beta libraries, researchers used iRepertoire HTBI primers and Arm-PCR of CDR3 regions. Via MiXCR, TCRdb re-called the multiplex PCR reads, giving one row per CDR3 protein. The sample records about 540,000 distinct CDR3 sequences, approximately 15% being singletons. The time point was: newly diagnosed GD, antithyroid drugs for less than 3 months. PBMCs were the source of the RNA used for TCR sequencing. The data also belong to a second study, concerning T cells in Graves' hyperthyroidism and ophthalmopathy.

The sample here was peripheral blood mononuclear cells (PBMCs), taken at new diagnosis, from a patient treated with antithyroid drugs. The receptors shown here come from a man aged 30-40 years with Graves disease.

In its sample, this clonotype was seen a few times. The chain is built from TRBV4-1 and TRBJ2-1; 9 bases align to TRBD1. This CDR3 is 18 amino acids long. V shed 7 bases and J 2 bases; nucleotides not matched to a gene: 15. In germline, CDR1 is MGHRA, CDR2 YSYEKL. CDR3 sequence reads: CASKAGQGVSGTYNEQFF. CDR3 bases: TGCGCCAGCAAGGCGGGACAGGGAGTATCGGGAACCTACAATGAGCAGTTCTTC.

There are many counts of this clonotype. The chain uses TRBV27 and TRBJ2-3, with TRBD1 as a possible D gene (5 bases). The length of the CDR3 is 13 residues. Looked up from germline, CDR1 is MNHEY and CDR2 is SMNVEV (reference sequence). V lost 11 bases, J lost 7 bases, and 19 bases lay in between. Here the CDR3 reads CACGSGPGNTQYF. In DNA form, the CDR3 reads TGTGCCTGCGGATCAGGGCCTGGAAATACGCAGTATTTT.

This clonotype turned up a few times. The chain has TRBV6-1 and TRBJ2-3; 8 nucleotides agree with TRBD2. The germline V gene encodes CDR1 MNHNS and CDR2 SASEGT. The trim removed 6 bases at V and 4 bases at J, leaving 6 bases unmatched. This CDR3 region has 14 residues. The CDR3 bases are TGTGCCAGCAGCGGACTAGCTAGAGCAGATACGCAGTATTTT. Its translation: CASSGLARADTQYF.

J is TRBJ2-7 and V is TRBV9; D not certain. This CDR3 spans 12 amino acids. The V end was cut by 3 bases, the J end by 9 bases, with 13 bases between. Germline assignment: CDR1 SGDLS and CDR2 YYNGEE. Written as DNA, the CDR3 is TGTGCCAGCAGCGGCTACGGTTTGAGGCAGTACTTC. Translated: CASSGYGLRQYF.

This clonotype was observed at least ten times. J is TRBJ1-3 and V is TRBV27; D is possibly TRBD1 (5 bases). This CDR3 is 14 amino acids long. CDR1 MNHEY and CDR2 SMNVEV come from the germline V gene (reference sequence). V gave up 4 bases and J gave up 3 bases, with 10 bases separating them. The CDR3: CASSYAGYGNTIYF. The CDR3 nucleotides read TGTGCCAGCAGTTATGCAGGGTATGGAAACACCATATATTTT.

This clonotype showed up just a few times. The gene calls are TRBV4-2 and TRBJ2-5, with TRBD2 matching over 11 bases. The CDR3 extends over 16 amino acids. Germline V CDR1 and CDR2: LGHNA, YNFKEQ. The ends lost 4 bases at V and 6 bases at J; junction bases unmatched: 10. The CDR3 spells CASSPELAGGPQTQYF. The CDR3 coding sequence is TGTGCCAGCAGCCCCGAGTTAGCGGGAGGGCCGCAGACCCAGTACTTC.

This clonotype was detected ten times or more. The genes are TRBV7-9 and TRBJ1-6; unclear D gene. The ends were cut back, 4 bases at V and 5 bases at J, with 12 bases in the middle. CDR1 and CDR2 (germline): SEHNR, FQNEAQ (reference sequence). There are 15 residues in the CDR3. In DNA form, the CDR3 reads TGTGCCAGCAGCTATGCGGGAAAGGATAATTCACCCCTCCACTTT. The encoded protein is CASSYAGKDNSPLHF.

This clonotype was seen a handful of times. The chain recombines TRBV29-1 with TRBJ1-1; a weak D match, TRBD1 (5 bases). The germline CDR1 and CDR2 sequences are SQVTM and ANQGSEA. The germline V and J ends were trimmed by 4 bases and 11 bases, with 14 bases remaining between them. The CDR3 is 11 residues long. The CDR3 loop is CSVGVGGGAFF. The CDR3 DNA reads TGCAGCGTTGGGGTGGGGGGAGGGGCTTTCTTT.

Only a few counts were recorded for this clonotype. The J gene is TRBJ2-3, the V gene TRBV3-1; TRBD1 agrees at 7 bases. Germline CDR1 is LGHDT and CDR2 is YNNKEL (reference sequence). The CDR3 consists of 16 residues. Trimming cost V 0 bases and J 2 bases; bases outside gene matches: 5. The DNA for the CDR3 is TGTGCCAGCAGCCAAGATTGGGGACAGTTCACAGATACGCAGTATTTT. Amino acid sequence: CASSQDWGQFTDTQYF.

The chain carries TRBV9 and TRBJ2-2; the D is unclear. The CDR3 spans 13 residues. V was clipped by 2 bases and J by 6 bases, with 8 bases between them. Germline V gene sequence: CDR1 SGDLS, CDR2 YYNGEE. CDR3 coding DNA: TGTGCCAGCAGCGTCGATTATTCCGGGGAGCTGTTTTTT. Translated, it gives CASSVDYSGELFF.

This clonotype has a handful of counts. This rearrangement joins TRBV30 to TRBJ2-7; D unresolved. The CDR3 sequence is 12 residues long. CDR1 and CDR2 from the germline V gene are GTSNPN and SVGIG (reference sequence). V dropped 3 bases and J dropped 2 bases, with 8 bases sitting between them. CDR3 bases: TGTGCCTGGAGGAGTCGGGCCTACGAGCAGTACTTC. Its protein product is CAWRSRAYEQYF.

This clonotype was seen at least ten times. This chain's CDR3 is CASSYGFSGSQETQYF. CDR3 bases: TGTGCCAGCAGTTACGGTTTTAGCGGGTCTCAAGAGACCCAGTACTTC. This chain uses TRBV28 with TRBJ2-5; TRBD2 matches 7 bases. The trim removed 4 bases at V and 2 bases at J, leaving 10 bases unmatched. The germline CDR1 and CDR2 sequences are MDHEN and SYDVKM. The CDR3 is 16 amino acids. Full variable domain (outside the CDR3, taken from reference TRBV28 and TRBJ2-5): DVKVTQSSRYLVKRTGEKVFLECVQDMDHENMFWYRQDPGLGLRLIYFSYDVKMKEKGDIPEGYSVSREKKERFSLILESASTNQTSMYLCASSYGFSGSQETQYFGPGTRLLVL.

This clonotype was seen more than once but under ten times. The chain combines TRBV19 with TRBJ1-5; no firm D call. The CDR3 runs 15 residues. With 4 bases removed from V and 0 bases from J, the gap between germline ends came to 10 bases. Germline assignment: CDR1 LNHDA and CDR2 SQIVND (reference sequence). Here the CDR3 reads CASSKTVYSNQPQHF. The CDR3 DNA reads TGTGCCAGTAGTAAAACGGTTTATAGCAATCAGCCCCAGCATTTT.

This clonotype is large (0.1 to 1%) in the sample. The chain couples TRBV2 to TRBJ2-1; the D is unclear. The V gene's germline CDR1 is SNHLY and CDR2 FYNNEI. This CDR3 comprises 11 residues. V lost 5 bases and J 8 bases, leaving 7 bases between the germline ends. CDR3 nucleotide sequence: TGTGCCAGCAGTCAGAGCGATGAGCAGTTCTTC. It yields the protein CASSQSDEQFF.

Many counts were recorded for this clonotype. CDR3 nucleotide sequence: TGCGCCAGCAGTGAGTCGAGAGCGGGAGCGAAAGATACGCAGTATTTT. This translates into CASSESRAGAKDTQYF. The chain combines TRBV10-1 with TRBJ2-3; 8 bases agree with TRBD2. Germline loops: CDR1 WNHNN, CDR2 SYGVQD (reference sequence). This CDR3 is 16 amino acids long. The ends lost 0 bases at V and 5 bases at J; junction bases unmatched: 7.

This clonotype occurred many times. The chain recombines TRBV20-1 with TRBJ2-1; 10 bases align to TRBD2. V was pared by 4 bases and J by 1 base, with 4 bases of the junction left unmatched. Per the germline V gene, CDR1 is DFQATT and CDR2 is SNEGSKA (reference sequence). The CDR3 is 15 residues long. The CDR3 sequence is CSATSGRGSYNEQFF. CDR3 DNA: TGCAGTGCTACAAGCGGGAGGGGTTCCTACAATGAGCAGTTCTTC.

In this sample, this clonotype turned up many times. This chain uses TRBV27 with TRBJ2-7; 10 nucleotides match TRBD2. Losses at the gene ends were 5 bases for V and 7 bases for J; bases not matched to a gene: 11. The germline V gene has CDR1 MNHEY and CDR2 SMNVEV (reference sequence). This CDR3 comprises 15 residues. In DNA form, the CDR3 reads TGTGCCAGCAGTCGGAGCGGGAGGGCACCTTGGGAGCAGTACTTC. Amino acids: CASSRSGRAPWEQYF.

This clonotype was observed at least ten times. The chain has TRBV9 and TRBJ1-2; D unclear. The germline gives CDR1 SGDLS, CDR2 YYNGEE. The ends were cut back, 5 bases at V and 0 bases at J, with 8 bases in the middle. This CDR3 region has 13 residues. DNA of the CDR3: TGTGCCAGCAGTGTCAGAGCTAACTATGGCTACACCTTC. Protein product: CASSVRANYGYTF.

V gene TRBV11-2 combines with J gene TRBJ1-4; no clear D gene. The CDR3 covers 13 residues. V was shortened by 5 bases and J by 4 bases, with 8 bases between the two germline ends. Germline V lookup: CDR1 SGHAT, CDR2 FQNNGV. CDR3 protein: CASSPPDNEKLFF. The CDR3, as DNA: TGTGCCAGCAGCCCCCCGGATAATGAAAAACTGTTTTTT.

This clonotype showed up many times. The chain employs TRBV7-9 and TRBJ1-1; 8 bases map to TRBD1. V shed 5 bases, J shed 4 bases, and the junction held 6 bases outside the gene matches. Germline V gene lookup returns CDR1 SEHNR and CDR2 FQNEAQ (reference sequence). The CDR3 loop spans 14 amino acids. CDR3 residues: CASSPGQGSTEAFF. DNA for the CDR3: TGTGCCAGCAGCCCTGGACAGGGTAGCACTGAAGCTTTCTTT. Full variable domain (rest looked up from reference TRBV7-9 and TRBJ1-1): DTGVSQNPRHKITKRGQNVTFRCDPISEHNRLYWYRQTLGQGPEFLTYFQNEAQLEKSRLLSDRFSAERPKGSFSTLEIQRTEQGDSAMYLCASSPGQGSTEAFFGQGTRLTVV.

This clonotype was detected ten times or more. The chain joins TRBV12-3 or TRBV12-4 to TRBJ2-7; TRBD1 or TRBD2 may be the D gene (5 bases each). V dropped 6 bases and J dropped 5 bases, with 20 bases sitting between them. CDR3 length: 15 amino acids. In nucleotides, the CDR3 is TGTGCCAGCAGGAATCAACAGGAGCCGGGGAACGAGCAGTACTTC. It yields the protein CASRNQQEPGNEQYF.

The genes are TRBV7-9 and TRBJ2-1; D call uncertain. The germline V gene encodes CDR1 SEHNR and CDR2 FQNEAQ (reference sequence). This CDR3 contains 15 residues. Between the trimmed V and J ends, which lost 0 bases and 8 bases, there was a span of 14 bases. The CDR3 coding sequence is TGTGCCAGCAGCTTAGCGGGTCCCTCCTGGGATGAGCAGTTCTTC. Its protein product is CASSLAGPSWDEQFF.